This TCR beta chain originates from a study of cytomegalovirus exposure and HLA in healthy donors. Study as a whole: The study's early data release held about 85 million unique TCRs from HLA-typed donors. Overall study results and limits: Immune exposure information available was restricted to CMV serostatus. Follow-up analysis seemed to connect common viral pathogens with several of the most significant clusters identified. Relative to the roughly 700-donor mean, N-insertions were reportedly fewer in an Asian-associated ancestry cluster in a later analysis.

This clone appeared a single time. Its cognate antigen is unknown. With 7 bases removed from V and 8 bases from J, the gap between germline ends came to 14 bases. This CDR3 contains 13 residues. CDR1 and CDR2 (germline): LNHDA, SQIVND (reference sequence). PCR involved 60 Vbeta and 13 Jbeta primers. Using immunoSEQ multiplex PCR, the repertoire was profiled, and TCRdb retains in-frame clones only, with some absent. The profile shows some 140,000 clones, roughly 73% of them singletons. The specimen was PBMCs. V is TRBV19 and J is TRBJ2-2; maybe TRBD2 (5 bases). The source of this sequence is a woman aged 40-49 years in good health and CMV-seronegative. The CDR3 DNA reads TGTGCCAGTAAGCCGGAGCCGGGGGGGGAGCTGTTTTTT. It translates to CASKPEPGGELFF.